This T cell receptor beta chain was sequenced in a study of Graves' ophthalmopathy and Graves' hyperthyroidism. No ophthalmopathy within 18 months of follow-up signified stable hyperthyroidism. This clonotype showed up many times. From RNA, the CDR3 regions of TCR beta chains were amplified and sequenced. HTBI primers were employed in first-round RT-PCR, then a second-round multiplex PCR followed. TCRdb re-called the multiplex PCR reads with MiXCR, one entry per CDR3 protein. The sample includes a few hundred thousand distinct CDR3 sequences, roughly a sixth of them seen just once. V was clipped by 3 bases and J by 8 bases, with 10 bases between them. This CDR3 comprises 13 residues. CDR1 and CDR2 from the germline V gene are LNHDA and SQIVND (reference sequence).

The origin of this receptor is an adult woman with stable Graves' hyperthyroidism. This rearrangement joins TRBV19 to TRBJ2-2; no clear D gene. Sequenced input: peripheral blood. The CDR3 spells CASSIHGEGELFF. CDR3 sequence (DNA): TGTGCCAGTAGTATCCATGGGGAAGGGGAGCTGTTTTTT.